The source of this T cell receptor beta chain is a study of T cells after yellow fever vaccination. This clonotype was counted at least ten times. The antigen is unknown. This CDR3 is built from 14 residues. Trimming removed 8 bases at V and 4 bases at J, with 16 bases between. From germline, CDR1 is ENHRY and CDR2 SYGVKD. Study results and caveats: Researchers noted that a small share of clonotypes showed up in both CD4 and CD8 compartments. Booster samples showed a return of most primary-vaccination clones (around 96% CD4, 70% to 90% CD8).

TCRdb called the 5' RACE reads again in MiXCR, with one record for every CDR3 protein. The sample contains hundreds of thousands of distinct CDR3 sequences, about a fifth of which appear only once. This TCR came from a man between 18 and 35 years old who received the YFV17D yellow fever vaccine. This material consisted of PBMCs, taken less than 25 days after the first yellow fever vaccination. This rearrangement joins TRBV10-3 to TRBJ2-3; possibly TRBD2 for D (6 bases). The CDR3 DNA reads as TGTGCCATCCGGGGGAGCCGGCGGTCAGATACGCAGTATTTT. Its protein is CAIRGSRRSDTQYF.